This TCR beta chain stems from a study of cytomegalovirus exposure and HLA in healthy donors. Findings of the study overall: Rarity marked most TCR sequences, yet some public TCRs occurred in many donors. CMV serostatus alone was available as immune exposure information.

With respect to this clone: Its antigen is not known.

PCR employed 60 Vbeta and 13 Jbeta primers. Repertoires were generated with immunoSEQ multiplex PCR, while TCRdb's copy carries only in-frame clones and drops some. The table shows some 100,000 clones, with under 85% occurring only once. After removal of 0 bases from V and 2 bases from J, the junction contained 3 bases not matched to a gene. This CDR3 region has 15 residues. CDR1 SEHNR and CDR2 FQNEAQ come from the germline V gene (reference sequence). Sequencing was carried out using PBMCs. The TCR comes from a man aged 35 to 55 in good health and CMV-seropositive. The chain has TRBV7-9 and TRBJ2-5; 7 bases align to TRBD1. The CDR3 DNA reads TGTGCCAGCAGCTTAGCTTTGGGACAGCAAGAGACCCAGTACTTC. Protein product: CASSLALGQQETQYF. The full variable domain, its missing parts supplied by reference TRBV7-9 and TRBJ2-5, is DTGVSQNPRHKITKRGQNVTFRCDPISEHNRLYWYRQTLGQGPEFLTYFQNEAQLEKSRLLSDRFSAERPKGSFSTLEIQRTEQGDSAMYLCASSLALGQQETQYFGPGTRLLVL.